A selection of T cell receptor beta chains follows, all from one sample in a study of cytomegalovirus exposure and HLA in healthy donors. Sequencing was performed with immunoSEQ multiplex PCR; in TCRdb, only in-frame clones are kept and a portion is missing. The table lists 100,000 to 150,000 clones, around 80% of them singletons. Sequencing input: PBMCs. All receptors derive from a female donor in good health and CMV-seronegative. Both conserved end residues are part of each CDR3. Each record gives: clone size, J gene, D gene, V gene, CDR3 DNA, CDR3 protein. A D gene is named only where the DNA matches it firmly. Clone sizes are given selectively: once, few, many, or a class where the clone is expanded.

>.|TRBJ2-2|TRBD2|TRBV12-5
TGTGCTAGTGGTTTGACTAGCGGGAGGGCCGTCTACACCGGGGAGCTGTTTTTT
CASGLTSGRAVYTGELFF
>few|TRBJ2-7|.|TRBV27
TGTGCCAGCAGCCACGTGGACAGTAACGAGCAGTACTTC
CASSHVDSNEQYF
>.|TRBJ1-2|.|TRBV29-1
TGCAGCGTCGCGAACGGTCAGGACTATGGCTACACCTTC
CSVANGQDYGYTF
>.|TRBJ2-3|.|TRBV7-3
TGTGCCAGCAGCCTGGGGGTAGCGGCCACAGATACGCAGTATTTT
CASSLGVAATDTQYF
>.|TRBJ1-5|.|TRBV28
TGTGCCAGCAGCCAGAATAGCAATCAGCCCCAGCATTTT
CASSQNSNQPQHF
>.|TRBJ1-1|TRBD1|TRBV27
TGTGCCAGCAGTTCATTTCGTGGACAGGGGAACACTGAAGCTTTCTTT
CASSSFRGQGNTEAFF
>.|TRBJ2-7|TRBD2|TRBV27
TGTGCCAGCAGCCCGGGACTAGCGGGAGGGCCTTACGAGCAGTACTTC
CASSPGLAGGPYEQYF
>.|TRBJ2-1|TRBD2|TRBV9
TGTGCCAGCAGCCCAGCTAGCGGGAGGGGCAATGAGCAGTTCTTC
CASSPASGRGNEQFF
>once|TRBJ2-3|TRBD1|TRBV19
TGTGCCAGTAGTATGGCGACAGGGGCGACAGATACGCAGTATTTT
CASSMATGATDTQYF
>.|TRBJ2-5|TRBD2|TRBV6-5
TGTGCCAGCACCAGGACTAGCGGGATCCAAGAGACCCAGTACTTC
CASTRTSGIQETQYF
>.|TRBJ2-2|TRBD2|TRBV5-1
TGCGCCAGCAGCTGGGAGGGCAGCGGGAGCAGTTGGACCGGGGAGCTGTTTTTT
CASSWEGSGSSWTGELFF
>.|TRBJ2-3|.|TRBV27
TGTGCCAGCAGTTTAAGGACTCCCACAGATACGCAGTATTTT
CASSLRTPTDTQYF
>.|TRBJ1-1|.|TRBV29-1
TGCAGCGTAGCCTGCCGGTGGGGGGGTACTGAAGCTTTCTTT
CSVACRWGGTEAFF
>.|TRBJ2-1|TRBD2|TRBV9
TGTGCCAGCAGCGAGGGACTAGCGGACAATGAGCAGTTCTTC
CASSEGLADNEQFF
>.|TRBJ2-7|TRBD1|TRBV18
TGTGCCAGCTCACCCCAAGGACAGGCTTCCTACGAGCAGTACTTC
CASSPQGQASYEQYF
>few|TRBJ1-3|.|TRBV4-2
TGTGCCAGCAGCTTGTATTCCTGGGACAACCCTGGAAACACCATATATTTT
CASSLYSWDNPGNTIYF